The 11 T cell receptor beta chains in this list originate from one sample, sequenced in a study of technical replicates of blood from a handful of donors (dated by TCRdb to 2015 to 2018). The library was obtained by the immunoSEQ multiplex PCR assay. TCRdb re-hosts the immuneACCESS table, in-frame sequences only. Its copies lack some clones; in the studies checked, an unresolved V gene accounts for under half of them, and the cause for the rest is not known. The sample table shows some 70,000 clones, and nearly 98% are seen once. Approximately 0.26% of the sample rests with the top ten. The specimen sequenced was T cells isolated from PBMCs. The receptors stem from a human donor in good health.

This rearrangement joins TRBV5-8 to TRBJ2-3; D is possibly TRBD1 (6 bases). V gave up 4 bases and J gave up 0 bases, with 15 bases separating them. This CDR3 comprises 16 residues. The germline CDR1 and CDR2 sequences are SGHTS and YDEGEE. CDR3 sequence reads: CASSRRGAPSTDTQYF. In nucleotides, the CDR3 is TGTGCCAGCAGCCGCAGGGGCGCACCTAGCACAGATACGCAGTATTTT.

V gene TRBV5-1 combines with J gene TRBJ2-1; 8 bases align to TRBD2. The CDR3 sequence is 13 residues long. Germline V CDR1 and CDR2: SGHRS, YFSETQ. J gave up 6 bases and V 6 bases, and 5 bases lay outside the gene matches. The CDR3 loop is CASNREGLNEQFF. The CDR3 DNA reads TGCGCCAGCAACCGGGAGGGCCTCAATGAGCAGTTCTTC.

This chain uses TRBV5-1 with TRBJ2-2; 8 nucleotides line up with TRBD2. V lost 4 bases to trimming and J lost 6 bases; unmatched junction nucleotides: 8. Germline V gene data show CDR1 as SGHRS and CDR2 as YFSETQ. The CDR3 is 15 amino acids. This CDR3 is CASSALGRASGELFF. The CDR3 DNA sequence: TGCGCCAGCAGCGCCCTCGGGAGGGCCTCCGGGGAGCTGTTTTTT. Full variable domain (missing parts from reference TRBV5-1 and TRBJ2-2): KAGVTQTPRYLIKTRGQQVTLSCSPISGHRSVSWYQQTPGQGLQFLFEYFSETQRNKGNFPGRFSGRQFSNSRSEMNVSTLELGDSALYLCASSALGRASGELFFGEGSRLTVL.

This sequence joins TRBV6-6 and TRBJ2-5, with 8 bases aligning to TRBD1. This CDR3 contains 12 residues. Germline-derived CDR1 and CDR2 are MNHNY and SVGAGI (reference sequence). After removal of 5 bases from V and 7 bases from J, the junction contained 3 bases not matched to a gene. CDR3 bases: TGTGCCAGCAGTACACAGGGGGGGACCCAGTACTTC. Translated: CASSTQGGTQYF.

This clone has just a few counts. The rearrangement uses TRBV28 and TRBJ1-5; the D is unclear. V shed 4 bases and J shed 2 bases, with 12 bases lying between them. The CDR3 totals 15 residues. From germline, CDR1 is MDHEN and CDR2 SYDVKM. CDR3: CASSWEAFGNQPQHF. CDR3 DNA: TGTGCCAGCAGTTGGGAGGCATTTGGCAATCAGCCCCAGCATTTT.

The J gene is TRBJ2-4, the V gene TRBV11-2, with a possible D match to TRBD2 (5 bases). Looked up from germline, CDR1 is SGHAT and CDR2 is FQNNGV. CDR3 size: 15 residues. V lost 11 bases to trimming and J lost 1 base, with 18 bases between them. CDR3 protein: CADAGVSFAKNIQYF. As DNA, the CDR3 is TGTGCCGATGCCGGGGTCTCTTTCGCCAAAAACATTCAGTACTTC.

This chain joins TRBV5-4 and TRBJ2-7; no clear D gene. V shed 3 bases and J shed 3 bases, with 10 bases lying between them. The CDR3 extends over 13 amino acids. Germline CDR1 and CDR2: SGHNT and YYREEE (reference sequence). CDR3: CASSYSPLYEQYF. CDR3 DNA sequence: TGTGCCAGCAGCTATAGCCCCCTCTACGAGCAGTACTTC.

The V call is TRBV6-5, the J call TRBJ2-5, with D hard to call. The CDR3 runs to 12 residues. CDR1 and CDR2 (germline): MNHEY, SVGAGI. Deletions cut 0 bases from V and 4 bases from J, with 3 bases between. CDR3 DNA sequence: TGTGCCAGCAGTTACTCGAGAGAGACCCAGTACTTC. Protein product: CASSYSRETQYF.

The J gene is TRBJ2-7, the V gene TRBV7-9, with D possibly TRBD2 on 5 matching bases. CDR1 and CDR2 from the germline V gene are SEHNR and FQNEAQ (reference sequence). Deletions cut 3 bases from V and 2 bases from J, with 17 bases between. The CDR3 is 16 amino acids. CDR3 residues: CASSFGQPGKTYEQYF. The CDR3 DNA reads TGTGCCAGCAGCTTCGGCCAGCCGGGGAAGACCTACGAGCAGTACTTC.

The chain links TRBV2 to TRBJ2-1; 7 nucleotides match TRBD1. The germline V gene has CDR1 SNHLY and CDR2 FYNNEI. Trimming at V came to 8 bases and at J to 4 bases, leaving 2 bases not matched to a gene. The CDR3 extends over 12 amino acids. This CDR3 is CASEDRYNEQFF. CDR3 in DNA: TGTGCCAGCGAGGACAGGTACAATGAGCAGTTCTTC.

The V gene is TRBV2, the J gene TRBJ2-1, with D uncertain. CDR3 length: 12 amino acids. Per germline, CDR1 SNHLY and CDR2 FYNNEI. V lost 6 bases and J lost 8, with 11 bases in between. CDR3: CASRASLHEQFF. The CDR3, as DNA: TGTGCCAGCAGAGCTAGTCTACATGAGCAGTTCTTC.